A single sample gave rise to the 30 T cell receptor beta chains below, sequenced in a study of CD8+ T cells in alopecia areata. Sequencing templates came from extracted RNA that was reverse transcribed into cDNA. TCRdb's table, derived via immunoSEQ multiplex PCR, lists solely in-frame clones and lacks some. This record lists around 110,000 clones, none seen once only, and the top ten clones contain 15% to 20%. Sequencing was carried out using lesional skin. The receptor source for this set is a C3H/HeJ mouse with alopecia areata. MHC haplotype of the mouse line: H2-k.

This clone has more than one count but fewer than ten. These gene names are mouse names. The CDR3 end lies 4 residues beyond the end of the read and is filled in from the germline J gene. The gene calls are TRBV2 and TRBJ1-2; 10 bases match TRBD1. This CDR3 is built from 15 residues. V was pared by 5 bases and J by 2 bases, with 5 bases of the junction left unmatched. CDR1 LGHNA and CDR2 YSYQKL come from the germline V gene. The CDR3 spells CASSSGTGENSDYTF. The sequenced part of the CDR3 DNA is TGTGCCAGCAGCTCCGGGACAGGGGAGAACTCC.

This clone was seen at least ten times. Mouse gene names apply. The read is 4 residues too short to cover the CDR3 end, so that end is filled in from the germline J gene. J is TRBJ2-3 and V is TRBV13-3, with 11 bases lining up with TRBD2. After removal of 4 bases from V and 2 bases from J, the junction contained 3 bases not matched to a gene. Germline V CDR1 and CDR2: NNHDY, SYVADS. This CDR3 region has 15 residues. CDR3 sequence reads: CASSRDWGSAETLYF. The CDR3 bases that were read are TGTGCCAGCAGTCGGGACTGGGGGTCTGCAGAA.

In the case of this clone: The genes are named according to mouse. The CDR3 goes on 4 residues after the read ends, and that part is filled in from the germline J gene. The rearrangement uses TRBV19 and TRBJ2-7; D is perhaps TRBD1 (6 bases). The length of the CDR3 is 13 residues. The V gene's germline CDR1 is FNHDT and CDR2 SITEND (reference sequence). Trimming pared 4 bases from V and 1 base from J, leaving 9 bases between. CDR3 DNA (partial): TGTGCCAGCAGTGTACAGGGTTCCTAT. Its protein is CASSVQGSY. The whole CDR3 is CASSVQGSYEQYF.

As for this clone: The gene names here belong to mouse. The CDR3 end is not reached by the read, which stops 4 residues before it; the germline J gene fills it in. The rearrangement uses TRBV13-1 and TRBJ2-1, with D unresolved. Trimming removed 0 bases from V and 0 bases from J, with 7 bases in between. The CDR3 totals 15 residues. Per the germline V gene, CDR1 is NSHNY and CDR2 is SYGAGN. The sequenced CDR3 bases are TGTGCCAGCAGTGATGCAGACAATAACTATGCT. This gives the protein CASSDADNNYA. Given in full, the CDR3 is CASSDADNNYAEQFF.

This clone was seen a few times. Genes and germline come from the mouse. The read is 4 residues too short to cover the CDR3 end, so that end is filled in from the germline J gene. The rearrangement links TRBV13-3 to TRBJ2-2, with D perhaps matching TRBD1 (6 bases). The CDR3 runs 15 residues. The ends were cut back, 3 bases at V and 0 bases at J, with 9 bases in the middle. CDR1 is NNHDY and CDR2 is SYVADS in the germline V gene. The CDR3 sequence is CASSVGHPNTGQLYF. Incomplete CDR3 DNA: TGTGCCAGCAGTGTGGGACACCCAAACACCGGG.

As for this clone: Mouse gene names and germline throughout. The CDR3 extends 4 residues past the end of the read, so its final part is completed from the germline J gene. The J gene is TRBJ2-4, the V gene TRBV13-2; TRBD2 matches 10 bases. Per the germline V gene, CDR1 is NNHNN and CDR2 is SYGAGS (reference sequence). The CDR3 covers 14 residues. The part of the CDR3 DNA that was read is TGTGCCAGCGGCATAGACTGGGGGGAAAAC. This encodes CASGIDWGEN. The entire CDR3 reads CASGIDWGENTLYF.

There are a few counts of this clone. Genes and germline come from the mouse. The CDR3 goes on 4 residues after the read ends, and that part is filled in from the germline J gene. V and J are TRBV13-1 and TRBJ1-2; tentatively, D is TRBD1 (5 bases). Trimming stripped 5 bases from V and 2 bases from J, with 10 bases between. Looked up from germline, CDR1 is NSHNY and CDR2 is SYGAGN. CDR3 size: 13 residues. CDR3 bases read: TGTGCCAGCAGCCCTCGACAGAACTCC. Its protein is CASSPRQNS. The whole CDR3 protein reads CASSPRQNSDYTF.

In regard to this clone: Gene names are mouse gene names. From the germline J gene comes the end of the CDR3, since the read stops 4 residues before it. The rearrangement joins TRBV13-1 to TRBJ2-3; 10 nucleotides agree with TRBD2. V gave up 4 bases and J gave up 1 base; unmatched junction bases: 3. Looked up from germline, CDR1 is NSHNY and CDR2 is SYGAGN. This CDR3 is built from 15 residues. The CDR3 loop is CASSLGGRGAETLYF. Incomplete CDR3 DNA: TGTGCCAGCAGTCTGGGGGGGCGCGGTGCAGAA.

As for this clone: The genes are named according to mouse. The CDR3 is cut off 4 residues early in the read; its end comes from the germline J gene. The same CDR3 also results from other DNA sequences found in this sample. The chain carries TRBV17 and TRBJ2-3, with TRBD2 matching 9 bases. The CDR3 is 16 residues long. The V and J ends lost 2 bases and 0 bases, in that order; junction bases with no gene match: 3. The germline V gene has CDR1 MNHDT and CDR2 YYDKIL. The chain's CDR3 is CASSRSLGGSAETLYF. The part of the CDR3 DNA that was read is TGTGCTAGCAGTAGATCTCTGGGGGGGAGTGCAGAA.

This clone was picked up a small number of times. The gene symbols are mouse symbols. This same CDR3 is encoded by further DNA sequences in the sample. The part of the CDR3 DNA that was read is TGTGCCAGCAGTACCGGGGGGTTTTCCAACGAA. Protein sequence: CASSTGGFSNE. The CDR3 in its entirety is CASSTGGFSNERLFF. The rearrangement links TRBV19 to TRBJ1-4, with TRBD1 as a possible D gene (5 bases). The read terminates 4 residues before the CDR3 end, so the remaining end is supplied by the germline J gene. This CDR3 comprises 15 residues. Trimming shortened V by 3 bases and J by 0 bases, and 9 bases separated the two germline ends. In germline, CDR1 is FNHDT, CDR2 SITEND (reference sequence).

Comments on this clone: Mouse germline and gene names are used. The CDR3 end lies 4 residues beyond the end of the read and is filled in from the germline J gene. The chain couples TRBV13-3 to TRBJ2-3; 11 bases are a match to TRBD2. The CDR3 totals 16 residues. The V segment lost 4 bases and the J segment 0 bases; nucleotides outside the gene matches: 4. Germline lookup yields CDR1 NNHDY and CDR2 SYVADS. The covered CDR3 bases are TGTGCCAGCAGTCCGGACTGGGGGGAGAGTGCAGAA. Its protein product is CASSPDWGESAE. The entire CDR3 is CASSPDWGESAETLYF.

A remark on this clone: The listed genes are named as in mouse. The CDR3 goes on 4 residues after the read ends, and that part is filled in from the germline J gene. The V and J genes are TRBV19 and TRBJ2-1; D is ambiguous. The CDR3 is 12 residues long. Germline V gives CDR1 FNHDT, CDR2 SITEND (reference sequence). This chain's CDR3 is CASSLRWAEQFF. CDR3 DNA, as far as it was read: TGTGCCAGCAGCCTACGTTGGGCT. Full variable domain (rest looked up from reference TRBV19 and TRBJ2-1): GGIITQTPKFLIGQEGQKLTLKCQQNFNHDTMYWYRQDSGKGLRLIYYSITENDLQKGDLSEGYDASREKKSSFSLTVTSAQKNEMAVFLCASSLRWAEQFFGPGTRLTVL.

A remark on this clone: Gene names follow the mouse nomenclature. The CDR3 end is not reached by the read, which stops 4 residues before it; the germline J gene fills it in. The chain couples TRBV13-1 to TRBJ2-7; 11 bases match TRBD2. The length of the CDR3 is 14 residues. Germline values: CDR1 NSHNY, CDR2 SYGAGN. CDR3 DNA (partial): TGTGCCAGCACCCCTGACTGGGGGGGGTAT. Protein: CASTPDWGGY. The CDR3, in full, reads CASTPDWGGYEQYF.

This clone was counted only a few times. The gene names given are mouse names. The CDR3 goes on 4 residues after the read ends, and that part is filled in from the germline J gene. The gene calls are TRBV13-3 and TRBJ1-2; a possible D gene is TRBD1 (5 bases). This CDR3 is built from 13 residues. CDR1 and CDR2 from the germline V gene are NNHDY and SYVADS. The chain's CDR3 is CASSDMGRDDYTF. The CDR3 bases that were read are TGTGCCAGCAGTGATATGGGCAGGGAC.

The table lists this clone with a few counts. Germline and genes: mouse. The CDR3 extends 4 residues past the end of the read, so its final part is completed from the germline J gene. The chain uses TRBV13-1 and TRBJ2-5; 9 nucleotides match TRBD2. This CDR3 has 16 amino acids. V was pared by 4 bases and J by 0 bases, with 6 bases of the junction left unmatched. Germline CDR1 NSHNY, CDR2 SYGAGN. The CDR3 sequence is CASSNRDWDNQDTQYF. Incomplete CDR3 DNA: TGTGCCAGCAGTAACCGGGACTGGGATAACCAAGAC.

Remarks on this clone: Genes here carry mouse names. The observed sequence ends 4 residues before the CDR3 terminus, with the missing tail filled in from the germline J gene. The rearrangement joins TRBV29 to TRBJ2-7, with no clear D. This CDR3 region has 10 residues. The germline V gene encodes CDR1 MSHET and CDR2 SYDVDS. V lost 8 bases and J lost 3, with 5 bases in between. This chain's CDR3 is CASQNYEQYF. The sequenced part of the CDR3 DNA is TGTGCTAGCCAAAACTAT.

This clone was seen many times. Mouse gene names and germline throughout. The CDR3 DNA, read in part, is TGTGCCAGCAGTGATGGCTGGGGGGTCCACTCCTAT. Translating it yields CASSDGWGVHSY. Given in full, the CDR3 is CASSDGWGVHSYEQYF. J is TRBJ2-7 and V is TRBV13-3, with 8 bases lining up with TRBD2. The read comes to an end 4 residues before the CDR3 does, leaving the germline J gene to fill in the end. This CDR3 contains 16 residues. Germline V gives CDR1 NNHDY, CDR2 SYVADS. With 0 bases clipped from V and 0 bases from J, the junction kept 5 bases outside the gene matches.

This clone was observed a handful of times. The listed genes are named as in mouse. The CDR3 end lies 4 residues beyond the end of the read and is filled in from the germline J gene. The chain combines TRBV1 with TRBJ2-7; 8 bases line up with TRBD2. Looked up from germline, CDR1 is NSQYPW and CDR2 is LRSPGD (reference sequence). CDR3 length equals 14 residues. The V and J ends lost 5 bases and 0 bases, in that order; junction bases with no gene match: 3. The sequenced CDR3 bases are TGCACCTGCAGTCGGGGGGGCAGCTCCTAT. Its translation: CTCSRGGSSY. The complete CDR3 sequence is CTCSRGGSSYEQYF. Looking up the rest from reference TRBV1 and TRBJ2-7 gives the full variable domain: VTLLEQNPRWRLVPRGQAVNLRCILKNSQYPWMSWYQQDLQKQLQWLFTLRSPGDKEVKSLPGADYLATRVTDTELRLQVANMSQGRTLYCTCSRGGSSYEQYFGPGTRLTVL.

This clone was observed a few times. Genes and germline are mouse. The CDR3 end lies 4 residues beyond the end of the read and is filled in from the germline J gene. V gene TRBV16 combines with J gene TRBJ2-5, with a tentative D call TRBD1 (5 bases). CDR3 length: 13 amino acids. Germline assignment: CDR1 SGHSA and CDR2 FRNQAP. The part of the CDR3 DNA that was read is TGTGCAAGCAGCTTAGGAGGGGAAGAC. Protein product: CASSLGGED. The CDR3 in full is CASSLGGEDTQYF.

A word on this clone: The genes are named according to mouse. CDR3 loop: CASSGYREAEQFF. CDR3 DNA, as far as it was read: TGTGCCAGCAGTGGGTACAGGGAGGCT. The genes are TRBV13-3 and TRBJ2-1; tentative D call: TRBD1 (6 bases). Read sequence stops 4 residues before the CDR3 end, and the germline J gene provides the missing end. CDR1 and CDR2 from the germline V gene are NNHDY and SYVADS. There are 13 residues in the CDR3.

In this sample, this clone turned up a few times. Gene names are the mouse ones. The observed sequence ends 4 residues before the CDR3 terminus, with the missing tail filled in from the germline J gene. The J gene is TRBJ1-1, the V gene TRBV1; no reliable D call. Trimming pared 3 bases from V and 0 bases from J, leaving 11 bases between. This CDR3 region has 15 residues. The V gene's germline CDR1 is NSQYPW and CDR2 LRSPGD (reference sequence). The CDR3: CTCSAAEKANTEVFF. The DNA read from the CDR3 is TGCACCTGCAGTGCGGCAGAAAAAGCAAACACA. Looking up the rest from reference TRBV1 and TRBJ1-1 gives the full variable domain: VTLLEQNPRWRLVPRGQAVNLRCILKNSQYPWMSWYQQDLQKQLQWLFTLRSPGDKEVKSLPGADYLATRVTDTELRLQVANMSQGRTLYCTCSAAEKANTEVFFGKGTRLTVV.

Regarding this clone: The genes are named according to mouse. The CDR3 loop is CASSWDRGIENTEVFF. The CDR3 bases that were read are TGTGCCAGCAGTTGGGACAGGGGAATTGAGAACACA. The rearrangement joins TRBV13-3 to TRBJ1-1; 10 bases fit TRBD1. Coverage ceases 4 residues before the CDR3 finishes, and the germline J gene fills in the end. The V and J ends lost 4 bases and 0 bases, in that order; junction bases with no gene match: 6. The CDR3 sequence is 16 residues long. Germline-derived CDR1 and CDR2 are NNHDY and SYVADS.

This clone appeared a few times. Genes here carry mouse names. Sequencing ends 4 residues short of the CDR3 end; the germline J gene provides the rest. The chain carries TRBV13-3 and TRBJ2-4, with D perhaps TRBD1 (6 bases). V was trimmed by 5 bases and J by 0 bases, leaving 13 bases between them. The CDR3 is 15 amino acids. Germline V lookup: CDR1 NNHDY, CDR2 SYVADS. CDR3 bases read: TGTGCCAGCAGGATCCGGGACAACAGTCAAAAC. This sequence encodes CASRIRDNSQN. The CDR3 in full is CASRIRDNSQNTLYF.

About this clone itself: The gene names given are mouse names. The read terminates 4 residues ahead of where the CDR3 ends, so the germline J gene completes it. The chain has TRBV19 and TRBJ1-1; a possible D gene is TRBD1 (5 bases). V lost 4 bases, J lost 0 bases, and 13 bases lay in between. This CDR3 is built from 15 residues. In germline, CDR1 is FNHDT, CDR2 SITEND (reference sequence). CDR3 DNA, as far as it was read: TGTGCCAGCAGTCCTCGTGGGGGTGCAAACACA. The encoded protein is CASSPRGGANT. From start to end, the CDR3 is CASSPRGGANTEVFF.

Worth noting for this clone: Gene names follow the mouse nomenclature. The CDR3 end falls 4 residues outside the read, so it is completed with the germline J gene. V usage is TRBV19 and J usage is TRBJ2-7, with D possibly being TRBD2 (5 bases). CDR1 is FNHDT, CDR2 SITEND, per germline (reference sequence). Trimming cost V 2 bases and J 0 bases, with 9 bases left between them. The CDR3 is 14 amino acids. CDR3 DNA (partial): TGTGCCAGCAGTATTCCCTGGGACTCCTAT. This translates into CASSIPWDSY. The CDR3 in full is CASSIPWDSYEQYF. Full variable domain (rest looked up from reference TRBV19 and TRBJ2-7): GGIITQTPKFLIGQEGQKLTLKCQQNFNHDTMYWYRQDSGKGLRLIYYSITENDLQKGDLSEGYDASREKKSSFSLTVTSAQKNEMAVFLCASSIPWDSYEQYFGPGTRLTVL.

As for this clone: Gene names refer to mouse genes. The read stops 4 residues short of the end of the CDR3; the missing end is completed from the germline J gene. The chain couples TRBV17 to TRBJ2-7; 7 nucleotides line up with TRBD1. V was clipped by 4 bases and J by 3 bases; unmatched bases: 3. The germline V gene encodes CDR1 MNHDT and CDR2 YYDKIL. This CDR3 has 13 amino acids. This chain's CDR3 is CASSKGTDYEQYF. The sequenced CDR3 bases are TGTGCTAGCAGTAAGGGGACAGACTAT. The full variable domain, its missing parts supplied by reference TRBV17 and TRBJ2-7, is DTTVKQNPRYKLARVGKPVNLICSQTMNHDTMYWYQKKPNQAPKLLLFYYDKILNREADTFEKFQSSRPNNSFCSLYIGSAGLEYSAMYLCASSKGTDYEQYFGPGTRLTVL.

To note about this clone: TCRdb's protein sequence differs at residue 14 from the translated DNA; the protein presented here follows the DNA. Any gene name here is a mouse gene name. The read ends 3 residues before the CDR3 terminus; that terminus is restored from the germline J gene. The rearrangement joins TRBV13-1 to TRBJ1-3; 9 bases agree with TRBD1. The J segment lost 0 bases and the V segment lost 0 bases, leaving 4 bases of the junction unmatched. The CDR3 is made up of 17 amino acids. The germline V gene encodes CDR1 NSHNY and CDR2 SYGAGN. The covered CDR3 bases are TGTGCCAGCAGTGATGCAGGGGACAGGGATTCTGGAAATACG. This encodes CASSDAGDRDSGNT. The entire CDR3 protein is CASSDAGDRDSGNTLYF.

As regards this clone: The genes are named according to mouse. The read terminates 4 residues before the CDR3 end, so the remaining end is supplied by the germline J gene. This rearrangement joins TRBV13-3 to TRBJ2-3; D is perhaps TRBD2 (6 bases). The ends were cut back, 5 bases at V and 0 bases at J, with 13 bases in the middle. Looked up from germline, CDR1 is NNHDY and CDR2 is SYVADS. This CDR3 has 15 amino acids. The CDR3 bases that were read are TGTGCCAGCAGGTTGGGGGTTCTGAGTGCAGAA. This gives the protein CASRLGVLSAE. The CDR3 in full is CASRLGVLSAETLYF.

In its sample, this clone was seen a few times. These gene names are mouse names. The missing CDR3 end, 4 residues past where the read stops, is filled in from the germline J gene. V is TRBV19 and J is TRBJ2-7; a possible D gene is TRBD2 (6 bases). Trimming left V 2 bases short and J 0 bases short, with 12 bases between. Germline assignment: CDR1 FNHDT and CDR2 SITEND (reference sequence). The CDR3 loop spans 15 amino acids. The sequenced part of the CDR3 DNA is TGTGCCAGCAGTATCGGATGGGGGAGCTCCTAT. It yields the protein CASSIGWGSSY. The whole CDR3 region reads CASSIGWGSSYEQYF.

A note on this clone: At residue 12, the TCRdb protein departs from the DNA translation, so the protein shown here was derived from the DNA itself. The listed genes are named as in mouse. The sequenced fragment ends 3 residues before the CDR3 boundary, so the rest is inferred from the germline J gene. The chain is built from TRBV13-3 and TRBJ1-6; TRBD1 is a possible D gene (6 bases). TRBJ1-6 is an ORF for which the function is uncertain. The CDR3 spans 15 residues. Germline V gives CDR1 NNHDY, CDR2 SYVADS. V was shortened by 0 bases and J by 7 bases, with 11 bases between the two germline ends. CDR3 residues: CASSDATGWNSPLYF. The sequenced CDR3 bases are TGTGCCAGCAGTGATGCCACAGGGTGGAATTCGCCC.